The 27 T cell receptor beta chains listed next were all sequenced from one sample in a study of cytomegalovirus exposure and HLA in healthy donors. With 60 Vbeta and 13 Jbeta primers, the PCR was carried out. TCRdb keeps only in-frame clones here, not all; method: immunoSEQ multiplex PCR. The table includes 95,000 to 150,000 clones, roughly 77% detected once. Material: PBMCs. The receptor set was obtained from a young man in good health and CMV-seronegative.

This sequence joins TRBV2 and TRBJ2-7; 7 bases match TRBD2. V dropped 3 bases and J dropped 4; count of bases not matched to a gene: 9. The germline V gene has CDR1 SNHLY and CDR2 FYNNEI. The CDR3 contains 15 residues. The CDR3 bases are TGTGCCAGCAGTGAGAACGGGGGGAAAAATTACGAGCAGTACTTC. Protein: CASSENGGKNYEQYF. The variable domain in full, completed from reference TRBV2 and TRBJ2-7, reads EPEVTQTPSHQVTQMGQEVILRCVPISNHLYFYWYRQILGQKVEFLVSFYNNEISEKSEIFDDQFSVERPDGSNFTLKIRSTKLEDSAMYFCASSENGGKNYEQYFGPGTRLTVT.

The chain uses TRBV10-3 and TRBJ2-1; TRBD2 might be the D (7 bases). This CDR3 has 13 amino acids. The germline gives CDR1 ENHRY, CDR2 SYGVKD. Trimming took 11 bases from V and 5 from J, leaving 16 bases between them. This chain's CDR3 is CAPHGGRDNEQFF. In DNA form, the CDR3 reads TGTGCCCCCCACGGGGGGCGAGACAATGAGCAGTTCTTC.

This clone has a handful of counts. V usage is TRBV5-1 and J usage is TRBJ2-5, with TRBD2 matching 12 bases. The CDR3 has 16 residues. From germline, CDR1 is SGHRS and CDR2 YFSETQ. J lost 7 bases, V lost 0 bases, and 7 bases had no gene match. The DNA for the CDR3 is TGCGCCAGCAGCTTGGCGATGGGGGGACTAGCGGGGACCCAGTACTTC. As protein: CASSLAMGGLAGTQYF.

The chain joins TRBV5-1 to TRBJ2-2; the match to TRBD1 covers 12 bases. With 0 bases clipped from V and 4 bases from J, the junction kept 4 bases outside the gene matches. The CDR3 covers 17 residues. CDR1 and CDR2 (germline): SGHRS, YFSETQ. The CDR3 coding sequence is TGCGCCAGCAGCTTGGTGGGACAGGGGGCCGCCACCGGGGAGCTGTTTTTT. Protein: CASSLVGQGAATGELFF.

V usage is TRBV6-5 and J usage is TRBJ1-1; 7 bases match TRBD1. Unmatched junction bases numbered 8, after V lost 6 bases and J lost 1 base. The CDR3 has 15 residues. The germline gives CDR1 MNHEY, CDR2 SVGAGI. The DNA of the CDR3 is TGTGCCAGCAGGGGTCCAGGGACAGCGAACACTGAAGCTTTCTTT. Residues: CASRGPGTANTEAFF.

This rearrangement joins TRBV6-1 to TRBJ1-1; D call uncertain. CDR1 MNHNS and CDR2 SASEGT come from the germline V gene. The CDR3 spans 13 residues. V was cut by 0 bases and J by 9 bases, with 11 bases left in between. The CDR3 region has the DNA TGTGCCAGCAGTGAAGCCCGGGCGGGGAAAGCTTTCTTT. Encoded protein: CASSEARAGKAFF.

The gene calls are TRBV15 and TRBJ2-2, with D possibly being TRBD1 (5 bases). V was cut by 8 bases and J by 3 bases, with 10 bases left in between. CDR1 and CDR2 from the germline V gene are LNHNV and YYDKDF (reference sequence). CDR3 length: 13 residues. The CDR3 loop reads CATRVGHTGELFF. In DNA form, the CDR3 reads TGTGCCACCCGAGTGGGGCACACCGGGGAGCTGTTTTTT.

The J gene is TRBJ2-7, the V gene TRBV4-2; D may be TRBD1 (5 bases). This CDR3 is 14 amino acids long. Trimming removed 0 bases at V and 5 bases at J, with 11 bases between. CDR1 and CDR2 from the germline V gene are LGHNA and YNFKEQ. CDR3 region: CASSQEQGSNEQYF. CDR3 DNA: TGTGCCAGCAGCCAAGAGCAGGGTAGTAACGAGCAGTACTTC.

This chain joins TRBV29-1 and TRBJ1-1; a weak D match, TRBD1 (6 bases). Trimming stripped 4 bases from V and 5 bases from J, with 11 bases between. This CDR3 contains 12 residues. Germline V lookup: CDR1 SQVTM, CDR2 ANQGSEA. CDR3 protein: CSVGGRGTEAFF. Written as DNA, the CDR3 is TGCAGCGTTGGTGGGAGGGGGACTGAAGCTTTCTTT.

V usage is TRBV7-3 and J usage is TRBJ2-2, with unresolved D. This CDR3 has 16 residues. Germline CDR1 is SGHTA and CDR2 is FQGTGA. The V gene lost 0 bases and the J gene lost 2 bases, with 10 bases spanning the gap. The CDR3 coding sequence is TGTGCCAGCAGCTTAACAATGGCAGTCAACACCGGGGAGCTGTTTTTT. Its translation: CASSLTMAVNTGELFF. Complete variable domain (other parts from reference TRBV7-3 and TRBJ2-2): GAGVSQTPSNKVTEKGKYVELRCDPISGHTALYWYRQSLGQGPEFLIYFQGTGAADDSGLPNDRFFAVRPEGSVSTLKIQRTERGDSAVYLCASSLTMAVNTGELFFGEGSRLTVL.

The CDR3 DNA follows: TGTGCCAGCAGCTTAGGACAGGGACAACCGAACACTGAAGCTTTCTTT. Amino acid sequence: CASSLGQGQPNTEAFF. The chain joins TRBV5-4 to TRBJ1-1; 8 nucleotides line up with TRBD1. V shed 2 bases, J shed 1 base, and the junction held 7 bases outside the gene matches. Per the germline V gene, CDR1 is SGHNT and CDR2 is YYREEE (reference sequence). The CDR3 length is 16 residues.

The gene calls are TRBV10-3 and TRBJ2-1, with a weak D call TRBD2 (5 bases). CDR1 ENHRY and CDR2 SYGVKD come from the germline V gene. This CDR3 contains 13 residues. V was clipped by 4 bases and J by 9 bases, with 13 bases between them. The CDR3 spells CAISGPSLGEQFF. CDR3 coding DNA: TGTGCCATCAGTGGTCCTAGCCTGGGTGAGCAGTTCTTC.

V is TRBV4-1 and J is TRBJ1-3, with D possibly matching TRBD1 (5 bases). Trimming shortened V by 1 base and J by 8 bases, and 15 bases separated the two germline ends. Germline-derived CDR1 and CDR2 are MGHRA and YSYEKL. The CDR3 runs to 15 residues. The chain's CDR3 is CASSQGRGLEHTIYF. The CDR3 coding sequence is TGCGCCAGCAGCCAAGGACGGGGACTTGAACACACCATATATTTT.

The chain joins TRBV5-1 to TRBJ2-7; 9 bases map to TRBD1. The V and J ends lost 0 bases and 3 bases, in that order; junction bases with no gene match: 1. Germline CDR1 reads SGHRS; CDR2 reads YFSETQ. This CDR3 has 14 residues. The CDR3 DNA is TGCGCCAGCAGCTTGGACAGGGGGCTCTACGAGCAGTACTTC. This translates into CASSLDRGLYEQYF.

V gene TRBV6-1 combines with J gene TRBJ1-2, with D perhaps TRBD1 (5 bases). Trimming cost V 6 bases and J 6 bases, with 8 bases left between them. The CDR3 spans 11 residues. Germline values: CDR1 MNHNS, CDR2 SASEGT. CDR3 sequence reads: CASRLGDGYTF. The CDR3 nucleotides read TGTGCCAGCAGATTAGGGGATGGCTACACCTTC.

J is TRBJ1-2 and V is TRBV29-1; maybe TRBD1 (5 bases). Trimming cost V 4 bases and J 4 bases, with 7 bases left between them. The CDR3 loop spans 11 amino acids. In germline, CDR1 is SQVTM, CDR2 ANQGSEA. CDR3: CSVVTVYGYTF. The CDR3 coding sequence is TGCAGCGTTGTGACAGTCTATGGCTACACCTTC.

This rearrangement joins TRBV29-1 to TRBJ1-1; D unresolved. Germline V lookup: CDR1 SQVTM, CDR2 ANQGSEA. The CDR3 is 12 residues long. Trimming removed 7 bases from V and 1 base from J, with 10 bases in between. In DNA, the CDR3 is TGCAGCGCTAGTGATCCGAACACTGAAGCTTTCTTT. Its translation is CSASDPNTEAFF. Full variable domain (outside the CDR3, taken from reference TRBV29-1 and TRBJ1-1): SAVISQKPSRDICQRGTSLTIQCQVDSQVTMMFWYRQQPGQSLTLIATANQGSEATYESGFVIDKFPISRPNLTFSTLTVSNMSPEDSSIYLCSASDPNTEAFFGQGTRLTVV.

The chain combines TRBV5-4 with TRBJ2-5; maybe TRBD2 (5 bases). Trimming cost V 3 bases and J 5 bases, with 14 bases left between them. The CDR3 runs to 14 residues. From germline, CDR1 is SGHNT and CDR2 YYREEE (reference sequence). Here the CDR3 DNA reads TGTGCCAGCAGCTCCCTGGGCCCGGGGGAGACCCAGTACTTC. Translating it yields CASSSLGPGETQYF.

V usage is TRBV6-6 and J usage is TRBJ1-1, with 8 bases that match TRBD1. Germline lookup yields CDR1 MNHNY and CDR2 SVGAGI (reference sequence). The J segment lost 4 bases and the V segment lost 5 bases, leaving 9 bases of the junction unmatched. This CDR3 is built from 15 residues. The DNA of the CDR3 is TGTGCCAGCAGTGACGCGACAGGGGATATCACTGAAGCTTTCTTT. It yields the protein CASSDATGDITEAFF.

This clone appeared once. The rearrangement links TRBV5-6 to TRBJ2-7; 10 bases match TRBD2. This CDR3 contains 16 residues. V was clipped by 4 bases and J by 0 bases; unmatched bases: 7. The germline CDR1 and CDR2 sequences are SGHDT and YYEEEE. CDR3 sequence reads: CASSRLTSGSSYEQYF. The DNA for the CDR3 is TGTGCCAGCAGCCGTCTGACTAGCGGGTCCTCCTACGAGCAGTACTTC. The whole variable domain, filled in from reference TRBV5-6 and TRBJ2-7, reads DAGVTQSPTHLIKTRGQQVTLRCSPKSGHDTVSWYQQALGQGPQFIFQYYEEEERQRGNFPDRFSGHQFPNYSSELNVNALLLGDSALYLCASSRLTSGSSYEQYFGPGTRLTVT.

The chain is built from TRBV10-1 and TRBJ2-3; 8 bases map to TRBD2. Per the germline V gene, CDR1 is WNHNN and CDR2 is SYGVQD (reference sequence). The CDR3 runs 15 residues. After removal of 2 bases from V and 4 bases from J, the junction contained 5 bases not matched to a gene. Here the CDR3 reads CASSESLAGSDTQYF. As DNA, the CDR3 is TGCGCCAGCAGTGAGAGCCTAGCGGGTTCAGATACGCAGTATTTT.

V and J are TRBV6-6 and TRBJ1-1; 7 bases match TRBD1. Germline lookup yields CDR1 MNHNY and CDR2 SVGAGI (reference sequence). Trimming took 7 bases from V and 1 from J; bases not matched to a gene: 3. The CDR3 loop spans 13 amino acids. The CDR3 region has the DNA TGTGCCAGCAACGGACAGGCGAACACTGAAGCTTTCTTT. It translates to CASNGQANTEAFF.

The rearrangement uses TRBV7-9 and TRBJ1-4; perhaps TRBD1 as D (6 bases). V lost 4 bases to trimming and J lost 1 base, with 10 bases between them. The V gene's germline CDR1 is SEHNR and CDR2 FQNEAQ (reference sequence). The CDR3 has 15 amino acids. CDR3 residues: CASSSRTETNEKLFF. Written as DNA, the CDR3 is TGTGCCAGCAGCTCTCGGACAGAAACTAATGAAAAACTGTTTTTT.

This chain connects TRBV6-6 to TRBJ2-7; TRBD2 matches at 8 bases. Germline V CDR1 and CDR2: MNHNY, SVGAGI (reference sequence). After removal of 7 bases from V and 4 bases from J, the junction contained 12 bases not matched to a gene. The CDR3 loop spans 15 amino acids. The CDR3: CASTLLGSGDYEQYF. CDR3 DNA: TGTGCCAGCACTTTATTGGGTAGCGGGGATTACGAGCAGTACTTC.

The chain employs TRBV11-2 and TRBJ1-2; no definite D call. CDR1 is SGHAT, CDR2 FQNNGV, per germline. There are 14 residues in the CDR3. The germline V and J ends were trimmed by 2 bases and 0 bases, with 7 bases remaining between them. The CDR3 DNA follows: TGTGCCAGCAGCTTAATGAGAGCTAACTATGGCTACACCTTC. The encoded protein is CASSLMRANYGYTF.

This sequence joins TRBV9 and TRBJ1-4; weak D call: TRBD1 (6 bases). Germline CDR1 SGDLS, CDR2 YYNGEE. CDR3 length: 14 residues. The ends were cut back, 3 bases at V and 3 bases at J, with 9 bases in the middle. CDR3 protein: CASSGTGPNEKLFF. The CDR3 DNA follows: TGTGCCAGCAGCGGAACAGGGCCTAATGAAAAACTGTTTTTT.

V and J are TRBV27 and TRBJ1-5; D possibly corresponds to TRBD1 (5 bases). The V gene's germline CDR1 is MNHEY and CDR2 SMNVEV (reference sequence). The ends were cut back, 6 bases at V and 2 bases at J, with 20 bases in the middle. CDR3 size: 17 residues. The CDR3 coding sequence is TGTGCCAGCAGACCTTTAGGGGCCGACAGAGGCAATCAGCCCCAGCATTTT. Translated: CASRPLGADRGNQPQHF.